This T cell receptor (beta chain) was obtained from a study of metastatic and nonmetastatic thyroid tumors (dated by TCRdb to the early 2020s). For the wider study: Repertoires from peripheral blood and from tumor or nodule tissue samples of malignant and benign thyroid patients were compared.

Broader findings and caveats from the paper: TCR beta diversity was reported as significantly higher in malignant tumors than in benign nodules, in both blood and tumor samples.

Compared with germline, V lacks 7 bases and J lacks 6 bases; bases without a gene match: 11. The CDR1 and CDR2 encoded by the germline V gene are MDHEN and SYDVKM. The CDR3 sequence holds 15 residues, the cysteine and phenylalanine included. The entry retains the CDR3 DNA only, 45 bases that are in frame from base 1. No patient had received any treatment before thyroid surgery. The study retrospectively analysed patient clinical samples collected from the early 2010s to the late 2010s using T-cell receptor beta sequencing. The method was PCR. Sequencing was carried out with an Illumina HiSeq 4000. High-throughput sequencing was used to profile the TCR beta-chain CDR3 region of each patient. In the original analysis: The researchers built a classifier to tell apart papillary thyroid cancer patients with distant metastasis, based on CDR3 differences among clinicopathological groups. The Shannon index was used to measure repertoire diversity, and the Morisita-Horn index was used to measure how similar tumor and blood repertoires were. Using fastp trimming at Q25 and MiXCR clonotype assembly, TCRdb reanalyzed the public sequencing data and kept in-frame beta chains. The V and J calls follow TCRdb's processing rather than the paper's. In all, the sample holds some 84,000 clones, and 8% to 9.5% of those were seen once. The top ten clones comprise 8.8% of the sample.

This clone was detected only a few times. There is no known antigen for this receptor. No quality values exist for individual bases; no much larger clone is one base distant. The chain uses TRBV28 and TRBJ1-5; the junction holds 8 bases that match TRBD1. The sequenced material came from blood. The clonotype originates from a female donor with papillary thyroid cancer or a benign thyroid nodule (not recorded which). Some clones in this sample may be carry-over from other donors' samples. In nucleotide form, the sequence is TGTGCCAGCACCGCTGAAGACAGGGGTGGTCAGCCCCAGCATTTT. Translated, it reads CASTAEDRGGQPQHF.